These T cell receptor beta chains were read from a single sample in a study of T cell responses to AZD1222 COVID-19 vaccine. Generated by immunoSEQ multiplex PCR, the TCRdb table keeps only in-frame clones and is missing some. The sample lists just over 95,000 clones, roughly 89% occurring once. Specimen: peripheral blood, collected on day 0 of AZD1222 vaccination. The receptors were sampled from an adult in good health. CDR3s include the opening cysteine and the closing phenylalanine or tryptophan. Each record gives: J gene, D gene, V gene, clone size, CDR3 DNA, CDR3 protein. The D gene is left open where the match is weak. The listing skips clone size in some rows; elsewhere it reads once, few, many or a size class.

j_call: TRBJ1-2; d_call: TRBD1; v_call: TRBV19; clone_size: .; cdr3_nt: TGTGCCAGTAGTATCCCCACAGGGGGGAAAGCTAACTATGGCTACACCTTC; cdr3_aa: CASSIPTGGKANYGYTF
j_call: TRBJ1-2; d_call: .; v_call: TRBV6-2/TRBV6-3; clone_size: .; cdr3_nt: TGTGCCAGCAGTAAACTCGGCTATGGCTACACCTTC; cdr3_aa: CASSKLGYGYTF
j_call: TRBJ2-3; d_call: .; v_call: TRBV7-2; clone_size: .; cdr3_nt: TGTGCCAGCAGCCCCGCTCATACAGATACGCAGTATTTT; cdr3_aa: CASSPAHTDTQYF
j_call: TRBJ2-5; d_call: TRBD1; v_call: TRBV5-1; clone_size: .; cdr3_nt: TGCGCCAGCAGCCCGGGACAGGGAGGAGAGACCCAGTACTTC; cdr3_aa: CASSPGQGGETQYF
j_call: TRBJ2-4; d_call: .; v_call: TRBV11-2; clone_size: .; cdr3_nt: TGTGCCAGCAGCCTAGGTTGGGGTTCGGAGGCCAAAAACATTCAGTACTTC; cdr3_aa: CASSLGWGSEAKNIQYF
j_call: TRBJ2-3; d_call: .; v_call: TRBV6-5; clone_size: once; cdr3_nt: TGTGCCAGCAGTTTCACCCCTCTTGAAGATACGCAGTATTTT; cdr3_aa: CASSFTPLEDTQYF
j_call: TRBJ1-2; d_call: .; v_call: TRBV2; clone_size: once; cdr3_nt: TGTGCCAGCAGACGGGACAACCTCTATGGCTACACCTTC; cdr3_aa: CASRRDNLYGYTF
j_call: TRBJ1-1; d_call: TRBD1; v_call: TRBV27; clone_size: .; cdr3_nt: TGTGCCAGCAGTCGGGACAGGGTCAAGAACACTGAAGCTTTCTTT; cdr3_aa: CASSRDRVKNTEAFF
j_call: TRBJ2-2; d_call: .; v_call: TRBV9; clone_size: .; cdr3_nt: TGTGCCAGCAGCGTTCGAACCGGGGAGCTGTTTTTT; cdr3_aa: CASSVRTGELFF
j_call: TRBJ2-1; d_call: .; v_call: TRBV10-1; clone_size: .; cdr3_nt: TGCGCCAGCAGTGAGGGACAGGAGCAGTTCTTC; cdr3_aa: CASSEGQEQFF
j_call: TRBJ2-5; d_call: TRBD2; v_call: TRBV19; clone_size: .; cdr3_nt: TGTGCCAGTAGTATAGGGTCACTAGCGGGGATCTCAGAGACCCAGTACTTC; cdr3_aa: CASSIGSLAGISETQYF
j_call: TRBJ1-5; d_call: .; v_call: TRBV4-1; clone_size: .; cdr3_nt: TGCGCCAGCAGCCAAGGGGTCGCCGAATATCAGCCCCAGCATTTT; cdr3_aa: CASSQGVAEYQPQHF
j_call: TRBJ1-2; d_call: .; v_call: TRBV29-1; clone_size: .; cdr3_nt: TGCAGCGCCGAAGTCCCGGGTGGGGGGTTCTATGGCTACACCTTC; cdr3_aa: CSAEVPGGGFYGYTF
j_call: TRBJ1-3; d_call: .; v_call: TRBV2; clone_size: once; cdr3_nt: TGTGCCACAGGGATAGGAGAAAGAAACACCATATATTTT; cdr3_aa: CATGIGERNTIYF
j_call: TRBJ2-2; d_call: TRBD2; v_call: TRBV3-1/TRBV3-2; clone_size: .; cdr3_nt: TGTGCCAGCAGTCGATTTAGCGGGGGCTCTACCGGGGAGCTGTTTTTT; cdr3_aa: CASSRFSGGSTGELFF
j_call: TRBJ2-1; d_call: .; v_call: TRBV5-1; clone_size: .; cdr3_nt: TGCGCCAGCAGCTTGGGACTAGGGAGCAATGAGCAGTTCTTC; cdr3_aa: CASSLGLGSNEQFF
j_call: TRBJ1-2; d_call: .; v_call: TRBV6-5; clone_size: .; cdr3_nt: TGTGCCAGCCGATCGACGGCTAACTATGGCTACACCTTC; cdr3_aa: CASRSTANYGYTF
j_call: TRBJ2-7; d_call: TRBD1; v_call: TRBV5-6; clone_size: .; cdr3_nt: TGTGCCAGCAGCTTGGCCGGCAAGGGCAGGGGGTCCTACGAGCAGTACTTC; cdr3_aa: CASSLAGKGRGSYEQYF
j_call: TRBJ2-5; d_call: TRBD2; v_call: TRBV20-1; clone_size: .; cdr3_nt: TGCAGTGCTAGTGCCCGGGGACTAGCGGCTCAAGAGACCCAGTACTTC; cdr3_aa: CSASARGLAAQETQYF
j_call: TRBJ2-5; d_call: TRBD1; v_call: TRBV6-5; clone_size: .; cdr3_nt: TGTGCCAGCAGGCAAACAGGGGTCGGTGAGACCCAGTACTTC; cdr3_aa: CASRQTGVGETQYF
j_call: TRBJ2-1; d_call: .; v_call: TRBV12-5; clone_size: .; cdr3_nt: TGTGCTAGTGGTTTGGAACTTGAGCAGTTCTTC; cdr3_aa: CASGLELEQFF
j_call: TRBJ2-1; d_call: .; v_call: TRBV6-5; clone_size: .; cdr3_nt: TGTGCCAGCAAGAGGGGTCTAGTGAGCAATGAGCAGTTCTTC; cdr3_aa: CASKRGLVSNEQFF
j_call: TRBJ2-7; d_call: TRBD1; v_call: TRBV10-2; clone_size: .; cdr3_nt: TGCGCCAGCAGTGGGACAGGGGATTCCGAGCAGTACTTC; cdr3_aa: CASSGTGDSEQYF
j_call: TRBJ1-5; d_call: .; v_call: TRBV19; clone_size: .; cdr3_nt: TGTGCCAGTACCCCCATCGGGGGAGGACAGCCCCAGCATTTT; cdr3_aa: CASTPIGGGQPQHF
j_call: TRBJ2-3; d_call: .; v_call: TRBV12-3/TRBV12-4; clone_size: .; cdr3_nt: TGTGCCAGCAGTTTTGGTGATACGCAGTATTTT; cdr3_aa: CASSFGDTQYF
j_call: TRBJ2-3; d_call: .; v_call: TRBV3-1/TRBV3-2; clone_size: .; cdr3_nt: TGTGCCAGCAGCCTGCGGGTTTCAATAAGAACAGATACGCAGTATTTT; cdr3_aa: CASSLRVSIRTDTQYF
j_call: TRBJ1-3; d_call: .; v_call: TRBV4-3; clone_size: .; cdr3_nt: TGCGCCAGCAGCCGAGAACCGGACGGCTTCTCTGGAAACACCATATATTTT; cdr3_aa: CASSREPDGFSGNTIYF
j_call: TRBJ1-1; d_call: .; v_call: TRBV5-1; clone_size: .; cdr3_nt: TGCGCCAGCAGCTTGATAATGAACACTGAAGCTTTCTTT; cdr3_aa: CASSLIMNTEAFF
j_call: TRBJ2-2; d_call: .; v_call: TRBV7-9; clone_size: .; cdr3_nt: TGTGCCAGCAGCTTAGGGGGGGCTGGCACCGGGGAGCTGTTTTTT; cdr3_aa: CASSLGGAGTGELFF
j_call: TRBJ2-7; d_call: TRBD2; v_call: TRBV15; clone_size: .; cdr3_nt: TGTGCCACCAGCACCATGGGAGCGGGGATCTCCTACGAGCAGTACTTC; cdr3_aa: CATSTMGAGISYEQYF
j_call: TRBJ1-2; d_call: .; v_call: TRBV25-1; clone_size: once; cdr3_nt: TGTGCCAGCAGTCCATCCCTTGGGGGGTTAAATGGCTACACCTTC; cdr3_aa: CASSPSLGGLNGYTF
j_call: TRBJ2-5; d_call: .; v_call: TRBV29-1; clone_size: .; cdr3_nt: TGCAGCGCAAACCCGGGTTCCGGGACCCAGTACTTC; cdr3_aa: CSANPGSGTQYF
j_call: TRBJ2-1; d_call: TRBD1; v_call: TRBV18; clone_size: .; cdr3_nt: TGTGCCAGCTCACCGGGACAGGGTTACAATGAGCAGTTCTTC; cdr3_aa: CASSPGQGYNEQFF
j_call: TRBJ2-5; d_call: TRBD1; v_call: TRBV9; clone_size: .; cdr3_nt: TGTGCCAGCAGCGAACAACAGGGGACGGAGACCCAGTACTTC; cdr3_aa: CASSEQQGTETQYF
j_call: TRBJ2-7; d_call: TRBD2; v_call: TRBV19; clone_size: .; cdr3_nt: TGTGCCAGTAGTATCTCTGGCGGGGGGAGCTCCTACGAGCAGTACTTC; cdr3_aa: CASSISGGGSSYEQYF
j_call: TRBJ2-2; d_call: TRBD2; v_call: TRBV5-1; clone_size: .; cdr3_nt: TGCGCCAGCAGCCGGACTAGCGGGGGTTCCGGGGAGCTGTTTTTT; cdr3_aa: CASSRTSGGSGELFF
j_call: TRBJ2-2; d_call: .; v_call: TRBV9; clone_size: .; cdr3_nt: TGTGCCAGCAGCGTAGTGGGCCTCAACACCGGGGAGCTGTTTTTT; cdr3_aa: CASSVVGLNTGELFF
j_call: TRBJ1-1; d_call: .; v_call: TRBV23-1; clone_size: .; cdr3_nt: TGCGCCAGCAGTCGAGGGCGGCAGGGGTTAGCTTTCTTT; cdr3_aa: CASSRGRQGLAFF